This is a list of T cell receptor beta chains from one sample in a study of cytomegalovirus exposure and HLA in healthy donors. Here immunoSEQ multiplex PCR was the method, and the copy in TCRdb shows in-frame clones only, minus some. The table includes approximately 230,000 clones, about 90% detected once. Material for sequencing was PBMCs. The receptor source for this set is a man younger than 35 in good health and CMV-seropositive. The CDR3 runs from the conserved cysteine through the conserved F or W. D genes are given only for firm matches. Size is omitted from some rows. Given values are once, few, many or a class for expanded clones.

>TRBJ1-2|TRBV29-1|TRBD1|.
CSVVFLTGDYGYTF
TGCAGCGTTGTCTTTTTGACAGGGGACTATGGCTACACCTTC
>TRBJ1-4|TRBV7-9|.|.
CASSYTVGELFF
TGTGCCAGCAGCTATACGGTTGGGGAACTGTTTTTT
>TRBJ1-2|TRBV12-5|.|.
CASAQDSYGYTF
TGTGCTAGTGCCCAAGACAGCTATGGCTACACCTTC
>TRBJ1-2|TRBV6-1|.|.
CASSDWRSYGYTF
TGTGCCAGCAGTGATTGGCGGTCCTATGGCTACACCTTC
>TRBJ2-1|TRBV2|.|.
CASNSRGDEQFF
TGTGCCAGCAATTCGAGGGGCGATGAGCAGTTCTTC
>TRBJ1-2|TRBV27|.|.
CASSYRVGYGYTF
TGTGCCAGCAGTTACAGGGTTGGCTATGGCTACACCTTC
>TRBJ1-1|TRBV5-1|.|once
CASSLVAASNTEAFF
TGCGCCAGCAGCTTGGTAGCGGCCTCGAACACTGAAGCTTTCTTT
>TRBJ2-3|TRBV10-2|TRBD2|.
CASSRAGSTDTQYF
TGCGCCAGCAGTCGAGCGGGATCCACAGATACGCAGTATTTT
>TRBJ2-5|TRBV19|TRBD2|.
CASRPWEGADETQYF
TGTGCCAGTAGACCCTGGGAGGGAGCGGACGAGACCCAGTACTTC
>TRBJ1-1|TRBV29-1|.|.
CSTVRGTEAFF
TGCAGCACAGTGAGGGGCACTGAAGCTTTCTTT
>TRBJ2-1|TRBV19|.|few
CASGVYEQFF
TGTGCCAGCGGGGTATATGAGCAGTTCTTC
>TRBJ1-1|TRBV7-8|.|once
CASSRNPGVGTEAFF
TGTGCCAGCAGCCGAAATCCAGGGGTAGGGACTGAAGCTTTCTTT
>TRBJ1-2|TRBV7-9|.|.
CASTTTVVLPGYTF
TGTGCCAGCACCACGACCGTGGTACTCCCTGGCTACACCTTC
>TRBJ2-7|TRBV11-2|TRBD2|.
CASSPGLASYEQYF
TGTGCCAGCAGCCCAGGACTAGCGTCGTACGAGCAGTACTTC
>TRBJ2-1|TRBV27|.|.
CASSFPEDNEQFF
TGTGCCAGCAGTTTTCCCGAAGACAATGAGCAGTTCTTC
>TRBJ1-2|TRBV27|.|.
CASRTPGLGGYTF
TGTGCCAGCAGGACTCCGGGCCTGGGGGGCTACACCTTC
>TRBJ2-7|TRBV18|.|few
CASSPRGLVSAEQYF
TGTGCCAGCTCACCACGAGGGTTAGTAAGTGCGGAGCAGTACTTC
>TRBJ2-2|TRBV7-2|.|.
CASSLALANTGELFF
TGTGCCAGCAGCTTAGCGCTCGCGAACACCGGGGAGCTGTTTTTT
>TRBJ2-3|TRBV9|TRBD2|.
CASSPDGLAGSTDTQYF
TGTGCCAGCAGCCCCGATGGACTAGCGGGTAGCACAGATACGCAGTATTTT
>TRBJ1-2|TRBV30|TRBD1|.
CAWSLGQGDGYTF
TGTGCCTGGAGTCTTGGACAGGGAGATGGCTACACCTTC
>TRBJ1-2|TRBV7-6|.|once
CASSPLTPNYGYTF
TGTGCCAGCAGCCCACTGACACCAAACTATGGCTACACCTTC
>TRBJ1-2|TRBV29-1|.|few
CSGLTGDGYTF
TGCAGCGGCCTGACAGGAGATGGCTACACCTTC
>TRBJ1-2|TRBV25-1|.|.
CASSDKWYGYTF
TGTGCCAGCAGCGACAAATGGTATGGCTACACCTTC
>TRBJ2-7|TRBV6-5|TRBD1|.
CASSQTGGSDEQYF
TGTGCCAGCAGTCAAACAGGGGGCTCAGACGAGCAGTACTTC
>TRBJ1-1|TRBV10-3|TRBD1|.
CAISEEGALGTEAFF
TGTGCCATCAGTGAAGAGGGGGCGCTGGGCACTGAAGCTTTCTTT
>TRBJ1-1|TRBV28|TRBD1|.
CASSSTGMNTEAFF
TGTGCCAGCAGTTCGACAGGGATGAACACTGAAGCTTTCTTT
>TRBJ1-1|TRBV28|TRBD1|.
CASSFPEQGGGTEAFF
TGTGCCAGCAGTTTTCCCGAGCAGGGGGGGGGCACTGAAGCTTTCTTT
>TRBJ2-5|TRBV2|TRBD2|.
CASSEGAGGFETQYF
TGTGCCAGCAGTGAAGGGGCGGGAGGGTTCGAGACCCAGTACTTC
>TRBJ1-5|TRBV7-9|.|.
CASSYPERGQPQHF
TGTGCCAGCAGCTATCCTGAGAGGGGTCAGCCCCAGCATTTT
>TRBJ2-7|TRBV20-1|.|.
CSARLGVKQYF
TGCAGTGCCAGATTAGGAGTCAAGCAGTACTTC
>TRBJ2-7|TRBV20-1|.|.
CSALGIYEQYF
TGCAGTGCCCTAGGAATCTACGAGCAGTACTTC
>TRBJ2-5|TRBV5-1|TRBD2|.
CASSALGQLTSGRVETQYF
TGCGCCAGCAGCGCCCTGGGTCAGCTAACTAGCGGGAGAGTCGAGACCCAGTACTTC
>TRBJ2-7|TRBV2|.|.
CASSDFDGRIESGLQYF
TGTGCCAGCAGTGACTTCGACGGAAGAATAGAATCTGGATTACAGTACTTC
>TRBJ1-1|TRBV27|.|once
CASSLGGFRTEAFF
TGTGCCAGCAGTTTGGGAGGGTTTCGCACTGAAGCTTTCTTT